This paragraph reports one T cell receptor (beta chain). The study recruited people aged roughly 18 to 100 years across about 25 US areas. The germline gives CDR1 GTSNPN, CDR2 SVGIG (reference sequence). The CDR3 is 15 amino acids. V was clipped by 1 base and J by 7 bases; unmatched bases: 3. This specimen comes from a study of blood T cell repertoires in COVID-19. Study background: The study drew acute and convalescent COVID-19 samples from the United States, Italy and Spain. PBMCs, B-cell-depleted T cells, or T cells were the source of the cDNA or gDNA that made up the material.

How the authors handled the data: Estimation of nucleated cell counts was performed using reference gene primer amplification. This table comes from immunoSEQ multiplex PCR, and its TCRdb copy is limited to in-frame clones, with some not included. V, J and clone size are taken as reported in that table, and D and trimming were inferred from the DNA itself. This table holds 250,000 or so clones, roughly nine tenths found once. The chain employs TRBV30 and TRBJ2-1; 14 bases are shared with TRBD2. The sequenced sample was PBMCs or T cells enriched from blood (not recorded which). This receptor was taken from a human donor in a cohort exposed to, infected with or recovered from COVID-19 (not recorded which). The donor label of this sample is uncertain. Here the CDR3 reads CAWSEGLAGVNEQFF. The CDR3 DNA follows: TGTGCCTGGAGTGAGGGACTAGCGGGGGTTAATGAGCAGTTCTTC.